These 25 T cell receptor beta chains were sequenced from one sample in a study of blood T cells in healthy people across ages. Sample-barcoded 5' priming and a J-beta primer mix drove a second PCR of roughly 6 to 12 cycles. TCRdb re-called the 5' RACE reads with MiXCR, one entry per CDR3 protein. This sample yields hundreds of thousands of distinct CDR3 sequences, of which about 59% are seen a single time; around a quarter belongs to the top ten. The sequencing sample was made of blood. The source is a man aged 30 to 45 in good health.

The chain couples TRBV20-1 to TRBJ2-7; 7 bases match TRBD1. Germline V gives CDR1 DFQATT, CDR2 SNEGSKA (reference sequence). The ends lost 2 bases at V and 5 bases at J; junction bases unmatched: 6. This CDR3 comprises 13 residues. CDR3 DNA: TGCAGTGCTAGACCAGGGGGAATCGACGAGCAGTACTTC. It specifies CSARPGGIDEQYF.

This clonotype was seen only a few times. The chain recombines TRBV20-1 with TRBJ1-6, with 7 bases identical to TRBD1. The CDR3 spans 13 residues. Germline lookup yields CDR1 DFQATT and CDR2 SNEGSKA (reference sequence). The V and J ends lost 6 bases and 10 bases, in that order; junction bases with no gene match: 9. DNA for the CDR3: TGCAGTGCGCACCGGGACAGATCCTCACCCCTCCACTTT. This codes for CSAHRDRSSPLHF.

This chain connects TRBV7-2 to TRBJ2-1; D perhaps matches TRBD1 (6 bases). V was trimmed by 3 bases and J by 5 bases, leaving 14 bases between them. This CDR3 has 15 amino acids. The germline V gene has CDR1 SGHTA and CDR2 FQGNSA. The CDR3 sequence is CASSFQGTLHNEQFF. In DNA, the CDR3 is TGTGCCAGCAGCTTTCAGGGGACCCTACACAATGAGCAGTTCTTC.

This chain links TRBV6-1 with TRBJ2-3, with D tentatively TRBD2 (6 bases). V was shortened by 7 bases and J by 0 bases, with 17 bases between the two germline ends. Looked up from germline, CDR1 is MNHNS and CDR2 is SASEGT. The CDR3 is made up of 16 amino acids. Here the CDR3 reads CASTYRAGPSTDTQYF. CDR3 sequence (DNA): TGTGCCAGCACCTACCGGGCGGGGCCGAGCACAGATACGCAGTATTTT.

Only a few counts were recorded for this clonotype. This chain uses TRBV20-1 with TRBJ2-1; D gene ambiguous. V was trimmed by 0 bases and J by 1 base, leaving 10 bases between them. Germline V gene data show CDR1 as DFQATT and CDR2 as SNEGSKA (reference sequence). The CDR3 has 15 residues. CDR3 region: CSARDDGWSYNEQFF. The CDR3, as DNA: TGCAGTGCTAGAGATGACGGCTGGTCCTACAATGAGCAGTTCTTC.

The chain is built from TRBV6-5 and TRBJ2-3, with 11 positions matching TRBD2. Germline CDR1 and CDR2: MNHEY and SVGAGI. This CDR3 is built from 15 residues. The ends lost 4 bases at V and 4 bases at J; junction bases unmatched: 4. For the CDR3, the DNA is TGTGCCAGCAGTTCTATAGCGGGGGGGCCAGATACGCAGTATTTT. It specifies CASSSIAGGPDTQYF.

The chain recombines TRBV20-1 with TRBJ2-3, with D unclear. V was pared by 0 bases and J by 5 bases, with 3 bases between. CDR3 length: 11 residues. CDR1 DFQATT and CDR2 SNEGSKA come from the germline V gene (reference sequence). In DNA, the CDR3 is TGCAGTGCTAGAGATAGAGATACGCAGTATTTT. The encoded protein is CSARDRDTQYF.

This clonotype was seen a few times. The chain has TRBV6-6 and TRBJ2-1; D possibly corresponds to TRBD1 (6 bases). The CDR3 is made up of 14 amino acids. Germline lookup yields CDR1 MNHNY and CDR2 SVGAGI (reference sequence). Trimming removed 6 bases at V and 0 bases at J, with 9 bases between. The CDR3 DNA follows: TGTGCCAGCAGAACGGACAGCTCCTACAATGAGCAGTTCTTC. Amino acid sequence: CASRTDSSYNEQFF.

The chain combines TRBV6-5 with TRBJ1-2; maybe TRBD1 (6 bases). CDR1 and CDR2 (germline): MNHEY, SVGAGI. V shed 2 bases and J shed 3 bases, with 28 bases lying between them. CDR3 length: 20 amino acids. The CDR3 bases are TGTGCCAGCAGTTACGAGCCAACCCCCGAGGCAGGGGATGAAGACTATGGCTACACCTTC. It codes for CASSYEPTPEAGDEDYGYTF.

This clonotype appeared many times. The chain is built from TRBV20-1 and TRBJ2-7; D gene ambiguous. The length of the CDR3 is 13 residues. The germline V and J ends were trimmed by 3 bases and 0 bases, with 9 bases remaining between them. Germline V gene sequence: CDR1 DFQATT, CDR2 SNEGSKA (reference sequence). The CDR3 DNA reads as TGCAGTGCTAGTTGGCCGAGCTCCTACGAGCAGTACTTC. It is translated as CSASWPSSYEQYF.

The chain is built from TRBV28 and TRBJ2-3; 9 bases align to TRBD1. The CDR3 covers 17 residues. The germline CDR1 and CDR2 sequences are MDHEN and SYDVKM. V shed 2 bases and J 5 bases; nucleotides not matched to a gene: 11. The CDR3 region has the DNA TGTGCCAGCAGTTTAAACAGGGGGCGCAGACGGGTAGATACGCAGTATTTT. Encoded protein: CASSLNRGRRRVDTQYF.

The chain joins TRBV2 to TRBJ2-1; 9 bases fit TRBD2. This CDR3 region has 16 residues. With 8 bases clipped from V and 6 bases from J, the junction kept 14 bases outside the gene matches. CDR1 SNHLY and CDR2 FYNNEI come from the germline V gene. The CDR3 loop is CASFDQAGGRLNEQFF. CDR3 bases: TGTGCCAGCTTTGATCAAGCGGGGGGTCGACTCAATGAGCAGTTCTTC.

To note about this clonotype: Compared with germline, one end of the junction differs, possibly owing to a read error. The CDR3 spells CANSTGTGAYEQYF. The CDR3 DNA is TGTGCCAACAGCACCGGGACAGGAGCCTACGAGCAGTACTTC. The V call is TRBV7-6, the J call TRBJ2-7; 8 nucleotides agree with TRBD1. CDR1 and CDR2 from the germline V gene are SGHVS and FNYEAQ. This CDR3 region has 14 residues. The complete variable domain, with remaining parts taken from reference TRBV7-6 and TRBJ2-7, reads GAGVSQSPRYKVTKRGQDVALRCDPISGHVSLYWYRQALGQGPEFLTYFNYEAQQDKSGLPNDRFSAERPEGSISTLTIQRTEQRDSAMYRCANSTGTGAYEQYFGPGTRLTVT.

The count of this clonotype is one. The rearrangement links TRBV4-2 to TRBJ2-1; D is ambiguous. The CDR3 has 14 amino acids. Germline CDR1 LGHNA, CDR2 YNFKEQ. Trimming pared 4 bases from V and 4 bases from J, leaving 11 bases between. The CDR3 DNA reads as TGTGCCAGCAGCCCGGAGACCTCTTACAATGAGCAGTTCTTC. The encoded protein is CASSPETSYNEQFF.

This CDR3 reads CSATGPRNTEAFF. CDR3 nucleotide sequence: TGCAGTGCGACAGGCCCCAGGAACACTGAAGCTTTCTTT. This rearrangement joins TRBV20-1 to TRBJ1-1; TRBD1 might be the D (6 bases). Trimming cost V 6 bases and J 1 base, with 12 bases left between them. Germline CDR1 and CDR2: DFQATT and SNEGSKA (reference sequence). The CDR3 length is 13 residues.

In its sample, this clonotype was seen a few times. The chain is built from TRBV7-2 and TRBJ2-3, with D possibly matching TRBD2 (6 bases). The CDR3 is 13 amino acids. Germline values: CDR1 SGHTA, CDR2 FQGNSA. Deletions cut 11 bases from V and 7 bases from J, with 19 bases between. The CDR3 reads CAAGRGPQYTQYF. The CDR3 DNA reads TGTGCCGCCGGGCGGGGTCCCCAATATACGCAGTATTTT.

The chain is built from TRBV27 and TRBJ2-1, with a possible D match to TRBD2 (5 bases). The CDR3 is made up of 14 amino acids. Germline V gives CDR1 MNHEY, CDR2 SMNVEV (reference sequence). The V end was cut by 7 bases, the J end by 6 bases, with 16 bases between. The CDR3 protein is CASTPLAPGNEQFF. The CDR3 DNA reads as TGTGCCAGCACCCCTTTAGCGCCGGGCAATGAGCAGTTCTTC.

In DNA form, the CDR3 reads TGTGCCAGCAGAAGACCCGGTCCTGCAGAGACTACGAAGCAGTACTTC. Protein product: CASRRPGPAETTKQYF. J is TRBJ2-7 and V is TRBV27; weak D call: TRBD2 (5 bases). From germline, CDR1 is MNHEY and CDR2 SMNVEV (reference sequence). The length of the CDR3 is 16 residues. Deletions cut 6 bases from V and 8 bases from J, with 26 bases between.

The rearrangement uses TRBV20-1 and TRBJ2-3; 10 bases map to TRBD1. The CDR3 is made up of 14 amino acids. J lost 3 bases, V lost 5 bases, and 5 bases had no gene match. Germline lookup yields CDR1 DFQATT and CDR2 SNEGSKA (reference sequence). This CDR3 reads CSAWDRGGTDTQYF. Written as DNA, the CDR3 is TGCAGTGCTTGGGACAGGGGAGGGACAGATACGCAGTATTTT.

The chain employs TRBV20-1 and TRBJ2-1, with 8 bases lining up with TRBD2. J gave up 4 bases and V 1 base, and 15 bases lay outside the gene matches. Per germline, CDR1 DFQATT and CDR2 SNEGSKA (reference sequence). The CDR3 totals 18 residues. The CDR3 protein is CSARVPLAVAGPYNEQFF. The CDR3 DNA reads as TGCAGTGCTAGAGTCCCACTGGCCGTAGCGGGGCCGTACAATGAGCAGTTCTTC.

The chain carries TRBV20-1 and TRBJ2-5; D uncertain. The V gene's germline CDR1 is DFQATT and CDR2 SNEGSKA (reference sequence). The CDR3 runs to 13 residues. V lost 5 bases, J lost 5 bases, and 15 bases lay in between. The chain's CDR3 is CSARRSKGETQYF. The CDR3 bases are TGCAGTGCTCGACGGAGTAAGGGCGAGACCCAGTACTTC.

The genes are TRBV24-1 and TRBJ2-7; 7 bases align to TRBD2. The closer fit of TRBJ2-5 to the DNA end suggests the J call may be wrong. The CDR3 runs 14 residues. Germline assignment: CDR1 KGHDR and CDR2 SFDVKD. CDR3 region: CATSDTTSRETQYF. The CDR3 DNA reads TGTGCCACCAGTGATACGACTAGCAGGGAGACCCAGTACTTC.

The CDR3: CASSFRTGGPTYEQYF. The CDR3 region has the DNA TGTGCCAGCAGTTTTCGCACAGGGGGCCCTACCTACGAGCAGTACTTC. This rearrangement joins TRBV28 to TRBJ2-7, with 9 bases aligning to TRBD1. CDR3 length: 16 amino acids. Germline V CDR1 and CDR2: MDHEN, SYDVKM. The J segment lost 2 bases and the V segment lost 3 bases, leaving 8 bases of the junction unmatched.

This clonotype has only a few counts. V gene TRBV12-3 or TRBV12-4 combines with J gene TRBJ2-1; D not certain. This CDR3 region has 12 residues. V was cut by 5 bases and J by 8 bases, with 10 bases left in between. The chain's CDR3 is CASSLLRDEQFF. In DNA form, the CDR3 reads TGTGCCAGCAGTCTCCTTAGGGATGAGCAGTTCTTC.

The CDR3 DNA reads as TGCAGCGTTGTGGCTCTGGAGGGGAGAGGCAACAATGAGCAGTTCTTC. It yields the protein CSVVALEGRGNNEQFF. This rearrangement joins TRBV29-1 to TRBJ2-1, with D possibly being TRBD2 (6 bases). Trimming took 4 bases from V and 5 from J, leaving 21 bases between them. Germline values: CDR1 SQVTM, CDR2 ANQGSEA. The CDR3 loop spans 16 amino acids.